Following are 5 T cell receptor beta chains from one sample sequenced in a study of T cells after posttransplantation cyclophosphamide (dated by TCRdb to the mid-2010s). What the treatment or condition label conveys for this sample: high-dose cyclophosphamide on days +3 and +4 as single-agent GVHD prophylaxis. PTCy patients received busulfan and fludarabine conditioning, a related or unrelated marrow graft, and cyclophosphamide on days +3 and +4. The library was obtained by the immunoSEQ multiplex PCR assay. In TCRdb, the immuneACCESS table is reduced to in-frame sequences with V and J assigned. These tables do not hold every clone; where another copy was compared, an unresolved V gene accounts for under half, and the others remain unexplained. In this sample the table shows more than 4,000 clones, 80% of which occur a single time. The ten largest make up 4% of the sample. Sequenced material: PBMCs, taken after allogeneic stem cell transplant with posttransplant cyclophosphamide. Receptors originate from a male patient aged 45 to 59 who received an allogeneic stem cell transplant from a related donor and was CMV-positive. Following transplantation, T cells from the graft donor may be among those present.

The genes are TRBV2 and TRBJ2-3; D may be TRBD2 (6 bases). Per the germline V gene, CDR1 is SNHLY and CDR2 is FYNNEI. Trimming removed 8 bases at V and 3 bases at J, with 15 bases between. The CDR3 spans 14 residues. CDR3 residues: CASVGTLLTDTQYF. The CDR3 nucleotides read TGTGCCAGCGTCGGGACTCTCTTGACAGATACGCAGTATTTT.

The J gene is TRBJ2-5, the V gene TRBV11-2; 9 nucleotides agree with TRBD1. After removal of 1 base from V and 3 bases from J, the junction contained 6 bases not matched to a gene. The CDR3 extends over 16 amino acids. Germline lookup yields CDR1 SGHAT and CDR2 FQNNGV. The CDR3 sequence is CASSLADRGSEETQYF. The CDR3, as DNA: TGTGCCAGCAGCTTAGCGGACAGGGGTTCCGAAGAGACCCAGTACTTC.

V usage is TRBV30 and J usage is TRBJ1-1, with 7 bases matching TRBD1. Germline V gene data show CDR1 as GTSNPN and CDR2 as SVGIG (reference sequence). The CDR3 totals 15 residues. V dropped 0 bases and J dropped 1; count of bases not matched to a gene: 5. The CDR3 DNA reads TGTGCCTGGAGTGTAGGCCGGACAGGGAACACTGAAGCTTTCTTT. Translation gives CAWSVGRTGNTEAFF. Variable domain in full (rest from reference TRBV30 and TRBJ1-1): SQTIHQWPATLVQPVGSPLSLECTVEGTSNPNLYWYRQAAGRGLQLLFYSVGIGQISSEVPQNLSASRPQDRQFILSSKKLLLSDSGFYLCAWSVGRTGNTEAFFGQGTRLTVV.

As to this clone: Other nucleotide sequences in the sample specify the same CDR3. V usage is TRBV2 and J usage is TRBJ2-3, with 7 bases identical to TRBD2. Germline CDR1 reads SNHLY; CDR2 reads FYNNEI. The length of the CDR3 is 14 residues. The J segment lost 6 bases and the V segment lost 2 bases, leaving 5 bases of the junction unmatched. The CDR3 nucleotides read TGTGCCAGCAGTGAAAGGGCTAGCGGTGATACGCAGTATTTT. Protein sequence: CASSERASGDTQYF.

CDR3: CASSPFTGTGTYGYTF. DNA for the CDR3: TGTGCCAGCTCACCATTCACCGGGACAGGAACCTATGGCTACACCTTC. The chain has TRBV18 and TRBJ1-2; 8 nucleotides line up with TRBD1. CDR3 length: 16 residues. With 2 bases clipped from V and 4 bases from J, the junction kept 9 bases outside the gene matches. Germline CDR1 and CDR2: KGHSH and LQKENI. The whole variable domain, filled in from reference TRBV18 and TRBJ1-2, reads NAGVMQNPRHLVRRRGQEARLRCSPMKGHSHVYWYRQLPEEGLKFMVYLQKENIIDESGMPKERFSAEFPKEGPSILRIQQVVRGDSAAYFCASSPFTGTGTYGYTFGSGTRLTVV.